The rows below give T cell receptor beta chains drawn from one sample of a study of CD8+CD57+ T cells in acquired aplastic anemia. TCRdb reprocessed the reads via MiXCR and lists one record per CDR3 protein. This table has fewer than 200,000 distinct CDR3 sequences, around 60% appearing once. Sequences were obtained from sorted CD4+, CD8+, or CD8+CD57+ T cells (not recorded which) from PBMCs. The receptors come from a human donor in good health. Each CDR3 is given with its conserved first and last residue. The D gene is left open where the match is weak. Some rows mark clone size as missing; the rest say once, few, many or name a class of expanded clone.

v_call	j_call	clone_size	d_call	cdr3_nt	cdr3_aa
TRBV7-9	TRBJ2-7	-	-	TGTGCCAGCAGCTTAACCGCGGACAGTTCATACGAGCAGTACTTC	CASSLTADSSYEQYF
TRBV20-1	TRBJ1-1	once	TRBD1	TGCAGTGCTAGAGACGCAGGGGGCTCGTTAACTGAAGCTTTCTTT	CSARDAGGSLTEAFF
TRBV6-6	TRBJ1-2	-	-	TGTGCCAGCAGTGAAGATGACTATGGCTACACCTTC	CASSEDDYGYTF
TRBV7-8	TRBJ1-5	few	TRBD1	TGTGCCAGCAGCAAGGGGGCGCTCGGTCAGCCCCAGCATTTT	CASSKGALGQPQHF
TRBV6-5	TRBJ2-7	few	TRBD1	TGTGCCAGCAGTTACGGGACAGGGCTCTACGAGCAGTACTTC	CASSYGTGLYEQYF
TRBV7-2	TRBJ2-7	-	-	TGTGCCAGCAGCTCAACCGGGACGGGGGTCAACCACGAGCAGTACTTC	CASSSTGTGVNHEQYF
TRBV5-4	TRBJ1-1	-	-	TGTGCCAGCAGCTTGCAGACACTGAACACTGAAGCTTTCTTT	CASSLQTLNTEAFF
TRBV6-1	TRBJ2-3	many	TRBD2	TGTGCCAATGGGGCTAGCGGGAGTGGAGATACGCAGTATTTT	CANGASGSGDTQYF
TRBV11-2	TRBJ1-1	many	TRBD1	TGTGCCAGCAGCCGCCGACAGGGGCTGAACACTGAAGCTTTCTTT	CASSRRQGLNTEAFF
TRBV24-1	TRBJ1-4	-	-	TGTGCCACTACAGCCGTAGGGTGGAATGAAAAACTGTTTTTT	CATTAVGWNEKLFF
TRBV19	TRBJ1-1	many	-	TGTGCCAGTAGTATAGGCTTCGGTGAAGCTTTCTTT	CASSIGFGEAFF
TRBV7-6	TRBJ2-7	-	-	TGTGCCAGCAGCTCGGCGGGGACCTACGAGCAGTACTTC	CASSSAGTYEQYF
TRBV6-6	TRBJ2-7	many	TRBD2	TGTGCCAGCAGTCCCAAGGGACTAGCGGACTACGAGCAGTACTTC	CASSPKGLADYEQYF
TRBV24-1	TRBJ2-1	-	-	TGTGCCACCAGTCCCTCCGGGGTGACACCCAATGAGCAGTTCTTC	CATSPSGVTPNEQFF
TRBV20-1	TRBJ1-3	-	TRBD1	TGCAGTGGCCGGGACAGGGGAAACACCATATATTTT	CSGRDRGNTIYF
TRBV25-1	TRBJ1-6	once	-	TGTGCCAGCAGGGGGGTAGGGGAATCTTCACCCCTCCACTTT	CASRGVGESSPLHF
TRBV24-1	TRBJ2-1	-	-	TGTGCCACCAGTGATTTTGGGGGCCGCTCCTACAATGAGCAGTTCTTC	CATSDFGGRSYNEQFF
TRBV6-6	TRBJ2-5	few	-	TGTGCCAGCGGTACTAGGGGGGAGACCCAGTACTTC	CASGTRGETQYF
TRBV7-9	TRBJ2-7	-	-	TGTGCCAGCAGCCCTGGGGGGACAGTAGCCTACGAGCAGTACTTC	CASSPGGTVAYEQYF
TRBV19	TRBJ1-6	-	-	TGTGCCAGTAGCCCAGAGATGAACTCCTATAATTCACCCCTCCACTTT	CASSPEMNSYNSPLHF
TRBV5-1	TRBJ2-3	few	TRBD2	TGCGCCAGCAGCTTGGAGGGAGCGGGACGTGATACGCAGTATTTT	CASSLEGAGRDTQYF
TRBV7-3	TRBJ2-2	-	TRBD2	TGTGCCAGCAGCAGCTTCATCGGCGGGGGGGCCTTCTCCGGGGAGCTGTTTTTT	CASSSFIGGGAFSGELFF
TRBV7-9	TRBJ2-5	-	TRBD1	TGTGCCAGCAGCCCCCTGGGACAGCAAGAGACCCAGTACTTC	CASSPLGQQETQYF
TRBV2	TRBJ2-2	-	TRBD2	TGTGCCTGCAGGGGACTAGCGGGAGGTCCCGGGGAGCTGTTTTTT	CACRGLAGGPGELFF
TRBV7-3	TRBJ2-7	-	-	TGTGCCAGCAGCCCCCCAGCCTACGAGCAGTACTTC	CASSPPAYEQYF
TRBV19	TRBJ1-5	many	-	TGTGCCAGTAGTATTTTGGGAAGCAATCAGCCCCAGCATTTT	CASSILGSNQPQHF
TRBV4-3	TRBJ1-1	-	-	TGCGCCAGCAGCCAAGTGAGGGAGGTGGACACTGAAGCTTTCTTT	CASSQVREVDTEAFF